Below, 23 T cell receptor beta chains from the same sample are listed, as sequenced in a study of cytomegalovirus exposure and HLA in healthy donors. Primers for the PCR totalled 60 Vbeta and 13 Jbeta. Clones were sequenced by immunoSEQ multiplex PCR, and TCRdb holds only the in-frame ones, with some missing. The table includes fewer than 200,000 clones, roughly 81% detected once. The sample consisted of PBMCs. These receptors all stem from a woman aged 50 to 60 in good health and CMV-seronegative.

This clone was found a few times. V usage is TRBV6-6 and J usage is TRBJ1-1, with TRBD1 matching 9 bases. Per the germline V gene, CDR1 is MNHNY and CDR2 is SVGAGI (reference sequence). The CDR3 sequence is 15 residues long. J gave up 5 bases and V 2 bases, and 6 bases lay outside the gene matches. The CDR3 here is CASSYGTGTGTEAFF. The CDR3 DNA is TGTGCCAGCAGTTACGGGACAGGGACGGGGACTGAAGCTTTCTTT.

The V gene is TRBV6-5, the J gene TRBJ1-2; D gene uncertain. The V end was cut by 7 bases, the J end by 4 bases, with 16 bases between. There are 14 residues in the CDR3. Germline V gene lookup returns CDR1 MNHEY and CDR2 SVGAGI. CDR3 bases: TGTGCCAGCAAGGAAGTTCGGGGTTCCTATGGCTACACCTTC. Its protein product is CASKEVRGSYGYTF.

V and J are TRBV5-1 and TRBJ2-2, with 8 bases lining up with TRBD1. The CDR3 runs 14 residues. The V and J ends lost 4 bases and 4 bases, in that order; junction bases with no gene match: 3. CDR1 and CDR2 from the germline V gene are SGHRS and YFSETQ. CDR3 DNA sequence: TGCGCCAGCAGCGGGGGACAGGCCACCGGGGAGCTGTTTTTT. Its protein is CASSGGQATGELFF.

The count of this clone is one. The rearrangement joins TRBV7-8 to TRBJ2-7; D unclear. This CDR3 contains 13 residues. The germline V gene encodes CDR1 SGHVS and CDR2 FQNEAQ. The V end was cut by 3 bases, the J end by 4 bases, with 10 bases between. The CDR3 bases are TGTGCCAGCAGCTTCTGGCAGGCGTACGAGCAGTACTTC. Residues: CASSFWQAYEQYF. Full variable domain (remainder filled in from reference TRBV7-8 and TRBJ2-7): GAGVSQSPRYKVAKRGQDVALRCDPISGHVSLFWYQQALGQGPEFLTYFQNEAQLDKSGLPSDRFFAERPEGSVSTLKIQRTQQEDSAVYLCASSFWQAYEQYFGPGTRLTVT.

V and J are TRBV7-2 and TRBJ2-7; 9 bases are shared with TRBD1. The CDR3 sequence is 14 residues long. The junction had 7 bases not matched to a gene; V was cut back by 4 bases and J by 6 bases. Germline V gene data show CDR1 as SGHTA and CDR2 as FQGNSA. The chain's CDR3 is CASSSSGQGGEQYF. CDR3 coding DNA: TGTGCCAGCAGCTCATCGGGACAGGGAGGCGAGCAGTACTTC.

A few counts support this clone. The chain combines TRBV5-1 with TRBJ2-7, with TRBD1 matching 9 bases. This CDR3 is 14 amino acids long. The trim removed 5 bases at V and 5 bases at J, leaving 8 bases unmatched. Per germline, CDR1 SGHRS and CDR2 YFSETQ. This chain's CDR3 is CASRRGTGSHEQYF. The CDR3 DNA reads TGCGCCAGCAGACGCGGGACAGGGTCCCACGAGCAGTACTTC.

The gene calls are TRBV2 and TRBJ2-7; TRBD1 matches 11 bases. The trim removed 2 bases at V and 5 bases at J, leaving 8 bases unmatched. This CDR3 spans 16 amino acids. In germline, CDR1 is SNHLY, CDR2 FYNNEI. The CDR3 sequence: CASSESGTGGLDEQYF. In DNA form, the CDR3 reads TGTGCCAGCAGTGAAAGTGGGACAGGGGGTTTGGACGAGCAGTACTTC. Full variable domain (rest looked up from reference TRBV2 and TRBJ2-7): EPEVTQTPSHQVTQMGQEVILRCVPISNHLYFYWYRQILGQKVEFLVSFYNNEISEKSEIFDDQFSVERPDGSNFTLKIRSTKLEDSAMYFCASSESGTGGLDEQYFGPGTRLTVT.

The chain is built from TRBV5-8 and TRBJ1-5; D ambiguous. The V end lost 6 bases, the J end lost 4 bases, and 23 bases lay between the germline ends. Germline V gene lookup returns CDR1 SGHTS and CDR2 YDEGEE. This CDR3 contains 17 residues. The CDR3 DNA follows: TGTGCCAGCAAGGAGACTAGGACCCCTCCGAGGAATCAGCCCCAGCATTTT. Its protein is CASKETRTPPRNQPQHF.

V is TRBV30 and J is TRBJ2-7; D might be TRBD2 (6 bases). Germline CDR1 GTSNPN, CDR2 SVGIG (reference sequence). V lost 6 bases, J lost 4 bases, and 13 bases lay in between. The CDR3 loop spans 12 amino acids. CDR3 protein: CACSLGGYEQYF. DNA for the CDR3: TGTGCCTGTTCGTTAGGAGGGTACGAGCAGTACTTC.

V gene TRBV6-5 combines with J gene TRBJ2-4, with a weak D call TRBD1 (6 bases). The CDR3 contains 16 residues. Trimming cost V 0 bases and J 5 bases, with 14 bases left between them. Germline CDR1 MNHEY, CDR2 SVGAGI. As DNA, the CDR3 is TGTGCCAGCAGTTACTCACGGATGCAGGGGCAAAACATTCAGTACTTC. The encoded protein is CASSYSRMQGQNIQYF.

V and J are TRBV7-2 and TRBJ2-2; D gene uncertain. V lost 5 bases and J 6 bases, leaving 10 bases between the germline ends. Germline loops: CDR1 SGHTA, CDR2 FQGNSA. The length of the CDR3 is 13 residues. CDR3 coding DNA: TGTGCCAGCAGCCCCGTTGGGCCCGGGGAGCTGTTTTTT. Translation: CASSPVGPGELFF.

A remark on this clone: The same CDR3 also results from other DNA sequences found in this sample. This rearrangement joins TRBV7-2 to TRBJ2-7; 7 bases are shared with TRBD2. V dropped 3 bases and J dropped 6; count of bases not matched to a gene: 2. Looked up from germline, CDR1 is SGHTA and CDR2 is FQGNSA. This CDR3 is 12 amino acids long. The DNA for the CDR3 is TGTGCCAGCAGCTTGGGCGGGGGCGAGCAGTACTTC. Its protein product is CASSLGGGEQYF.

The chain is built from TRBV30 and TRBJ2-7, with TRBD1 matching 8 bases. Germline lookup yields CDR1 GTSNPN and CDR2 SVGIG (reference sequence). V shed 3 bases, J shed 6 bases, and the junction held 16 bases outside the gene matches. The CDR3 sequence is 16 residues long. The CDR3 DNA reads as TGTGCCTGGAGACTTCCCAAAGGACAGGGAGGACGCGAGCAGTACTTC. Translating gives CAWRLPKGQGGREQYF.

This rearrangement joins TRBV10-3 to TRBJ1-1; D might be TRBD1 (5 bases). Deletions cut 10 bases from V and 5 bases from J, with 17 bases between. The V gene's germline CDR1 is ENHRY and CDR2 SYGVKD. This CDR3 region has 13 residues. CDR3 loop: CATSREGDTEAFF. The CDR3 DNA follows: TGTGCCACGTCCAGGGAGGGCGATACTGAAGCTTTCTTT.

This clone has only one observation. This chain uses TRBV4-3 with TRBJ1-2; weak D call: TRBD1 (5 bases). This CDR3 contains 14 residues. CDR1 and CDR2 (germline): LGHNA, YSLEER. V lost 6 bases to trimming and J lost 8 bases, with 19 bases between them. CDR3 DNA sequence: TGCGCCAGCAGTCGGGGCCTAAAGGGAGGGGGCTACACCTTC. Translation gives CASSRGLKGGGYTF.

The J gene is TRBJ1-3, the V gene TRBV5-1; 7 bases map to TRBD1. Germline V lookup: CDR1 SGHRS, CDR2 YFSETQ. This CDR3 spans 15 amino acids. Trimming took 0 bases from V and 2 from J; bases not matched to a gene: 2. CDR3 coding DNA: TGCGCCAGCAGCTTGGTAGGGACAGCTGGAAACACCATATATTTT. Its protein is CASSLVGTAGNTIYF.

The chain carries TRBV10-1 and TRBJ2-3, with 7 bases fitting TRBD2. The CDR3 consists of 14 residues. CDR1 and CDR2 from the germline V gene are WNHNN and SYGVQD (reference sequence). V dropped 4 bases and J dropped 3; count of bases not matched to a gene: 4. Here the CDR3 reads CASSGSGATDTQYF. CDR3 nucleotide sequence: TGCGCCAGCAGTGGCAGCGGGGCTACAGATACGCAGTATTTT.

The rearrangement links TRBV2 to TRBJ2-5; 11 bases match TRBD2. CDR1 SNHLY and CDR2 FYNNEI come from the germline V gene. V shed 4 bases and J 7 bases; nucleotides not matched to a gene: 8. The CDR3 has 15 residues. As DNA, the CDR3 is TGTGCCAGCAGTGTTGGTAGCGGGGGGGTTAGGACCCAGTACTTC. It is translated as CASSVGSGGVRTQYF.

The chain employs TRBV19 and TRBJ2-2, with D maybe TRBD2 (5 bases). This CDR3 comprises 15 residues. V was clipped by 3 bases and J by 0 bases, with 8 bases between them. Germline V gene sequence: CDR1 LNHDA, CDR2 SQIVND (reference sequence). CDR3 in amino acids: CASSITGTNTGELFF. DNA for the CDR3: TGTGCCAGTAGTATTACGGGAACGAACACCGGGGAGCTGTTTTTT.

In nucleotides, the CDR3 is TGTGCCACTAGGGACAGGGGGAAAGAAAAACTGTTTTTT. Its translation: CATRDRGKEKLFF. The chain links TRBV15 to TRBJ1-4; 11 bases are shared with TRBD1. The CDR3 sequence is 13 residues long. Germline V gene sequence: CDR1 LNHNV, CDR2 YYDKDF (reference sequence). With 9 bases clipped from V and 8 bases from J, the junction kept 5 bases outside the gene matches.

This chain connects TRBV30 to TRBJ1-4; D gene unclear. V lost 5 bases to trimming and J lost 0 bases, with 4 bases between them. Germline V CDR1 and CDR2: GTSNPN, SVGIG (reference sequence). This CDR3 spans 12 amino acids. CDR3 region: CAWETTNEKLFF. The CDR3 nucleotides are TGTGCCTGGGAGACAACTAATGAAAAACTGTTTTTT.

In regard to this clone: This CDR3 is also generated by other DNA sequences in the sample. The chain links TRBV25-1 to TRBJ2-5, with 10 positions matching TRBD1. There are 15 residues in the CDR3. CDR1 is MGHDK and CDR2 is SYGVNS in the germline V gene. J gave up 4 bases and V 4 bases, and 6 bases lay outside the gene matches. The CDR3 sequence: CASSAGTGAGETQYF. CDR3 bases: TGTGCCAGCAGTGCCGGGACAGGGGCTGGAGAGACCCAGTACTTC.

Note on this clone: Other DNA sequences of this sample code for an identical CDR3. V usage is TRBV11-2 and J usage is TRBJ2-7, with unresolved D. Germline V gives CDR1 SGHAT, CDR2 FQNNGV. The CDR3 spans 14 residues. The ends were cut back, 1 base at V and 0 bases at J, with 7 bases in the middle. This CDR3 is CASSLGYFSYEQYF. Written as DNA, the CDR3 is TGTGCCAGCAGCTTAGGCTACTTCTCCTACGAGCAGTACTTC.